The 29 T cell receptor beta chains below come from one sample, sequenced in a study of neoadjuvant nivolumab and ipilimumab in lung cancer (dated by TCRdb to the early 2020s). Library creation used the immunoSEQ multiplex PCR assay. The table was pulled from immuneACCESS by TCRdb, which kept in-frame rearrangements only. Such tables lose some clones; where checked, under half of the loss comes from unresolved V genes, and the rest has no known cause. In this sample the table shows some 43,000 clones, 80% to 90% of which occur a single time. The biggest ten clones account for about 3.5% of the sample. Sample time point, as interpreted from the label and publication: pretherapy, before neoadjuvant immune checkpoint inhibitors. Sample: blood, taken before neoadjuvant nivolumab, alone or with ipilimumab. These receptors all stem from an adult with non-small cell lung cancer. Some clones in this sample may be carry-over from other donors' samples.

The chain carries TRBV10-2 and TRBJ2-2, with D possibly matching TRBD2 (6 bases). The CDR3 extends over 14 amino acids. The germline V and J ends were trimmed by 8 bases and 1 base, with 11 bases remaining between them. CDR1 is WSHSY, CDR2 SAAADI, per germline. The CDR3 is CASRGTMNTGELFF. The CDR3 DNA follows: TGCGCCAGCCGGGGGACGATGAACACCGGGGAGCTGTTTTTT.

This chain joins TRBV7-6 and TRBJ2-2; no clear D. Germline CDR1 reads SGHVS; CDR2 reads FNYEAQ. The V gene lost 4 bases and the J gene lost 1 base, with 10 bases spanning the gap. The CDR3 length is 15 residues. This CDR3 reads CASSSSTGNTGELFF. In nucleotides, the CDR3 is TGTGCCAGCAGCTCGTCTACTGGGAACACCGGGGAGCTGTTTTTT.

The CDR3 DNA is TGTGCCAGCAGCGCCCTCGGTGGGGCTATGAACACTGAAGCTTTCTTT. It translates to CASSALGGAMNTEAFF. The genes are TRBV9 and TRBJ1-1; weak D call: TRBD1 (5 bases). CDR1 and CDR2 from the germline V gene are SGDLS and YYNGEE. V lost 3 bases and J lost 0, with 15 bases in between. CDR3 length: 16 residues.

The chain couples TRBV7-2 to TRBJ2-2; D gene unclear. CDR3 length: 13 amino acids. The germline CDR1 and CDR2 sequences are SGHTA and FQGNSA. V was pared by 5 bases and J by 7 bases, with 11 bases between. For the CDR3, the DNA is TGTGCCAGCAGCGCGGAACTTCTCGGGGAGCTGTTTTTT. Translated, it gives CASSAELLGELFF.

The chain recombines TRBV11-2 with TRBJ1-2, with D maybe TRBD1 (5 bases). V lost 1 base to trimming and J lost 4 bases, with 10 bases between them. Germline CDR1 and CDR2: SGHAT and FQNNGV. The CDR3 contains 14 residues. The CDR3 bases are TGTGCCAGCAGCTTAGGGGGGAAGGCCTATGGCTACACCTTC. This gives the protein CASSLGGKAYGYTF.

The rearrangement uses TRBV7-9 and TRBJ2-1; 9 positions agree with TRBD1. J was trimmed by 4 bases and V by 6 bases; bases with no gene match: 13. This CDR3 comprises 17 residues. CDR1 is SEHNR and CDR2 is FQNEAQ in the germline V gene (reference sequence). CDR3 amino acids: CASRSFLLGQGYNEQFF. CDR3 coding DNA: TGTGCCAGCAGGTCTTTTCTTCTCGGACAGGGGTACAATGAGCAGTTCTTC.

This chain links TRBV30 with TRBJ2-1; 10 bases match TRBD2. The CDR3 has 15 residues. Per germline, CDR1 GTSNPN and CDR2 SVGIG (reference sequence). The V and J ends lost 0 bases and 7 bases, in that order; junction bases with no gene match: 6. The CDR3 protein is CAWSVGLAGANEQFF. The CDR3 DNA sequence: TGTGCCTGGAGTGTAGGGCTAGCGGGGGCTAATGAGCAGTTCTTC.

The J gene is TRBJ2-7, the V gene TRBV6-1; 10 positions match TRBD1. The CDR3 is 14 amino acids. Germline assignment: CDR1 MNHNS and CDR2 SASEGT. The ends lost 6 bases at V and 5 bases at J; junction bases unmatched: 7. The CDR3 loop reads CASRSGTGDDEQYF. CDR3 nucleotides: TGTGCCAGCAGGTCCGGGACAGGGGACGACGAGCAGTACTTC.

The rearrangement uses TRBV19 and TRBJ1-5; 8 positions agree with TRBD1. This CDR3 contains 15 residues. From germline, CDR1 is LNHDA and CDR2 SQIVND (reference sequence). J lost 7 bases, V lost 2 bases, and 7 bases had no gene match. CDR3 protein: CASSIFAGGGQPQHF. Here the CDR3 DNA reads TGTGCCAGTAGTATATTCGCAGGGGGCGGGCAGCCCCAGCATTTT.

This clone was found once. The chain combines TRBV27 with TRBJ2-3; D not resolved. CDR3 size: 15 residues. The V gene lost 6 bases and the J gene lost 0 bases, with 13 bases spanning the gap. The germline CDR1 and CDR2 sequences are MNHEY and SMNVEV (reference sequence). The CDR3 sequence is CASSPTEQSTDTQYF. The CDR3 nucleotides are TGTGCCAGCAGCCCAACCGAGCAGAGCACAGATACGCAGTATTTT.

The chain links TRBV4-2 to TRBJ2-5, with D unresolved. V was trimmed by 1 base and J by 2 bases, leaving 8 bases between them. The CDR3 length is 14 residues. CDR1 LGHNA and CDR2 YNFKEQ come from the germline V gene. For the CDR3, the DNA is TGTGCCAGCAGCCAAGGGTTCGGTCAAGAGACCCAGTACTTC. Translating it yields CASSQGFGQETQYF.

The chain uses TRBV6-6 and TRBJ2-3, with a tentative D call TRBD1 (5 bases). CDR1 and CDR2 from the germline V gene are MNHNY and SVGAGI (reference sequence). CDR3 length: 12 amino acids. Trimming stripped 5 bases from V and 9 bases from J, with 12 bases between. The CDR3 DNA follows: TGTGCCAGCAGTCAGGGTGGGGCGACGCAGTATTTT. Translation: CASSQGGATQYF.

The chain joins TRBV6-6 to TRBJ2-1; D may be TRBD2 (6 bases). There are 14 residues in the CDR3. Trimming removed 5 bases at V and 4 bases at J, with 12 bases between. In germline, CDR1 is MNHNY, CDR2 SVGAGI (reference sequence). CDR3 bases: TGTGCCAGCAGTCCGCAAGGAGGGTACAATGAGCAGTTCTTC. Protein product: CASSPQGGYNEQFF.

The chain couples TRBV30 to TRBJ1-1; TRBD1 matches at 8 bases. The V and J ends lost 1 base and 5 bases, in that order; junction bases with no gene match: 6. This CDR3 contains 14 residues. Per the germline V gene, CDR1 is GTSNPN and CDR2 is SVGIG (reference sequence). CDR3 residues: CAWSGGQAGTEAFF. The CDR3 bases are TGTGCCTGGAGTGGGGGACAGGCGGGGACTGAAGCTTTCTTT.

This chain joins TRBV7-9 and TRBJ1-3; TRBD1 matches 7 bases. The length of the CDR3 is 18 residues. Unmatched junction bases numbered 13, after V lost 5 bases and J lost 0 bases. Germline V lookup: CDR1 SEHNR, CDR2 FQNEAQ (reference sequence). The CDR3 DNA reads TGTGCCAGCAGCCCGCGGCGTGGACAGGAGAGCTCTGGAAACACCATATATTTT. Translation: CASSPRRGQESSGNTIYF.

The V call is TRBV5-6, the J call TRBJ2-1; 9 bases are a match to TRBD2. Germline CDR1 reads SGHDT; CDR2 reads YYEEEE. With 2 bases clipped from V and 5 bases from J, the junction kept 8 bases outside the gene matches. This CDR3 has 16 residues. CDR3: CASSFSWREGDNEQFF. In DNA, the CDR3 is TGTGCCAGCAGCTTCAGTTGGCGGGAGGGGGACAATGAGCAGTTCTTC.

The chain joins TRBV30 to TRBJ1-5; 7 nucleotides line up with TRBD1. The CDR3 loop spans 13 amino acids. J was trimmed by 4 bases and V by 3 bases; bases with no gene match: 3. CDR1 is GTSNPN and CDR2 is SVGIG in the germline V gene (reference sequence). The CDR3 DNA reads TGTGCCTGGAGGACAGGGCAAAATCAGCCCCAGCATTTT. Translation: CAWRTGQNQPQHF.

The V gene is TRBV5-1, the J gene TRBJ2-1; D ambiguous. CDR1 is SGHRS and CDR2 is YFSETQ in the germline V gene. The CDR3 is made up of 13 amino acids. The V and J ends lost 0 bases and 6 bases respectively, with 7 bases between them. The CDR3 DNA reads TGCGCCAGCAGCTTGGACCAGTTCAATGAGCAGTTCTTC. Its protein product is CASSLDQFNEQFF.

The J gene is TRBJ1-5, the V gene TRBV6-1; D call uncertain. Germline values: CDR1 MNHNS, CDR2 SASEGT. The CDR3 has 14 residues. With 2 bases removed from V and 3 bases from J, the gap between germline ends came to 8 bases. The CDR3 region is CASSESGLNQPQHF. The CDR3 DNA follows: TGTGCCAGCAGTGAATCGGGCCTCAATCAGCCCCAGCATTTT.

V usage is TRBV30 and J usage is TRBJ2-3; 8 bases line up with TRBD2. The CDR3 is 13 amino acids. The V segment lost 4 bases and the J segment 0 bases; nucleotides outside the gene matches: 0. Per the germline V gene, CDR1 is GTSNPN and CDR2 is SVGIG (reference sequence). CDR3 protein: CAWTSGSTDTQYF. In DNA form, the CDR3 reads TGTGCCTGGACTAGCGGGAGCACAGATACGCAGTATTTT.

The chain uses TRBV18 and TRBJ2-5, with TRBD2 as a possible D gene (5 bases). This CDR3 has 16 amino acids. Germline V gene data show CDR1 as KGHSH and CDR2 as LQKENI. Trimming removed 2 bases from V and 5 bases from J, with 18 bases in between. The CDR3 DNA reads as TGTGCCAGCTCACCATCCGGATTAGCGTTAGGGGAGACCCAGTACTTC. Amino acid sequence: CASSPSGLALGETQYF.

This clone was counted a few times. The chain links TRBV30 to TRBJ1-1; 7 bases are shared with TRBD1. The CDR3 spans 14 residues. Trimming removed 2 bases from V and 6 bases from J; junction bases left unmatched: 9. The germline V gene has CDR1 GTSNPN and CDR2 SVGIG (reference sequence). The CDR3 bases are TGTGCCTGGAGTAGGACAGGCTACGGGGCTGAAGCTTTCTTT. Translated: CAWSRTGYGAEAFF.

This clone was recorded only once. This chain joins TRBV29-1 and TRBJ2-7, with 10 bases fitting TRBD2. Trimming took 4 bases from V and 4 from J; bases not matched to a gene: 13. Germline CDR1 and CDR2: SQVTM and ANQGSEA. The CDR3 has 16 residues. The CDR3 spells CSVGSSGRAIGYEQYF. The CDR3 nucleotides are TGCAGCGTTGGATCCAGCGGGAGGGCCATAGGTTACGAGCAGTACTTC.

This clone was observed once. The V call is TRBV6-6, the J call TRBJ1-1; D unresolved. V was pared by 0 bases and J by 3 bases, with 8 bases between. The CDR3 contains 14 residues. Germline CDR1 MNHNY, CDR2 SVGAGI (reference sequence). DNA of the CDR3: TGTGCCAGCAGTTACTCGAACTCCGACACTGAAGCTTTCTTT. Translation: CASSYSNSDTEAFF.

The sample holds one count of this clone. The CDR3 sequence: CASSLEGTGNTIYF. CDR3 bases: TGTGCCAGCAGCTTAGAGGGGACAGGAAACACCATATATTTT. The chain couples TRBV7-9 to TRBJ1-3, with D perhaps matching TRBD1 (6 bases). The V and J ends lost 1 base and 4 bases respectively, with 8 bases between them. The CDR3 length is 14 residues. CDR1 is SEHNR, CDR2 FQNEAQ, per germline (reference sequence).

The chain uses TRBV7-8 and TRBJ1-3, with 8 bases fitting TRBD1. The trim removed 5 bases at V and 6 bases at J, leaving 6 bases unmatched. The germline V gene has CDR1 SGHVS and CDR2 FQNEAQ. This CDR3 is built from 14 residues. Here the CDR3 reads CASSPDRVANTIYF. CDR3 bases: TGTGCCAGCAGCCCGGACAGGGTGGCAAACACCATATATTTT.

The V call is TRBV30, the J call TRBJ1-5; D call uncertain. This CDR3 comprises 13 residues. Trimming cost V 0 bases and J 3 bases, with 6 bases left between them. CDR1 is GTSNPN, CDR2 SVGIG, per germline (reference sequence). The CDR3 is CAWSVRNNQPQHF. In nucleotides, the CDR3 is TGTGCCTGGAGTGTAAGGAACAATCAGCCCCAGCATTTT.

The CDR3 loop reads CASSEGRFF. The CDR3 region has the DNA TGTGCCAGCAGTGAAGGCCGGTTCTTT. The chain links TRBV25-1 to TRBJ1-1; no definite D call. The CDR3 contains 9 residues. The germline V gene has CDR1 MGHDK and CDR2 SYGVNS. V was clipped by 2 bases and J by 14 bases, with 6 bases between them.

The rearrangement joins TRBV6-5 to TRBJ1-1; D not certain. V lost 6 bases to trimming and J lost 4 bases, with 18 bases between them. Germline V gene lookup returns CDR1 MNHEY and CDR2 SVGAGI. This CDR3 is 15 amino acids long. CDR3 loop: CASSPGYSSGTEAFF. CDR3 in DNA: TGTGCCAGCAGCCCCGGCTACAGCTCGGGCACTGAAGCTTTCTTT.